Presented here are 27 T cell receptor beta chains from one specimen sequenced in a study of T cell repertoires in cytomegalovirus infection. TCRdb processed the reads anew with MiXCR; each CDR3 protein has one entry. The sample lists nearly 450,000 distinct CDR3 sequences, roughly a third occurring once. The sequenced material came from PBMCs. The receptors shown here come from a human donor in good health (CMV status not recorded). Some clones in this sample may be carry-over from other donors' samples.

This rearrangement joins TRBV10-3 to TRBJ2-7; D remains unclear. The CDR3 has 9 residues. V was shortened by 8 bases and J by 7 bases, with 6 bases between the two germline ends. Germline CDR1 and CDR2: ENHRY and SYGVKD. CDR3 region: CAIGQEQYF. CDR3 bases: TGTGCCATCGGCCAGGAGCAGTACTTC.

This clonotype was detected ten times or more. The chain's CDR3 is CASSQGGDHPAYEQYF. The CDR3 DNA reads TGTGCCAGCAGCCAGGGAGGGGATCATCCTGCCTACGAGCAGTACTTC. The chain combines TRBV7-2 with TRBJ2-7, with 7 bases that match TRBD2. This CDR3 is 16 amino acids long. The V gene's germline CDR1 is SGHTA and CDR2 FQGNSA. The ends lost 5 bases at V and 2 bases at J; junction bases unmatched: 12.

The V and J genes are TRBV25-1 and TRBJ2-2, with D possibly TRBD1 on 5 matching bases. Germline CDR1 MGHDK, CDR2 SYGVNS. With 0 bases removed from V and 3 bases from J, the gap between germline ends came to 5 bases. This CDR3 is built from 14 residues. This CDR3 reads CASSEYRDTGELFF. The DNA of the CDR3 is TGTGCCAGCAGTGAATACAGGGACACCGGGGAGCTGTTTTTT.

About this clonotype itself: At one boundary the junction diverges from the germline segment, which might be a read error. The rearrangement links TRBV27 to TRBJ1-5; no reliable D call. The V gene's germline CDR1 is MNHEY and CDR2 SMNVEV (reference sequence). The CDR3 contains 15 residues. The CDR3 sequence: CDSSTDVEHNQPQHF. CDR3 nucleotides: TGTGACAGCAGTACGGACGTAGAGCACAATCAGCCCCAGCATTTT.

This clonotype was picked up many times. The chain is built from TRBV11-2 and TRBJ2-1; D gene uncertain. With 1 base removed from V and 5 bases from J, the gap between germline ends came to 12 bases. Germline loops: CDR1 SGHAT, CDR2 FQNNGV. The CDR3 length is 15 residues. The CDR3 nucleotides read TGTGCCAGCAGCTTAGCTGCCTTTGCGAACAATGAGCAGTTCTTC. This gives the protein CASSLAAFANNEQFF.

The chain recombines TRBV7-6 with TRBJ2-3; a weak D match, TRBD2 (6 bases). V was clipped by 1 base and J by 3 bases, with 14 bases between them. The CDR3 is made up of 16 amino acids. Germline V gene lookup returns CDR1 SGHVS and CDR2 FNYEAQ. CDR3 in amino acids: CASSLGPRLDTDTQYF. The CDR3 coding sequence is TGTGCCAGCAGCTTAGGACCGAGACTAGATACAGATACGCAGTATTTT.

The chain recombines TRBV15 with TRBJ1-5; a possible D gene is TRBD1 (6 bases). This CDR3 spans 17 amino acids. CDR1 LNHNV and CDR2 YYDKDF come from the germline V gene (reference sequence). V dropped 0 bases and J dropped 0 bases, with 12 bases sitting between them. The CDR3 protein is CATSREGGAYSNQPQHF. The DNA of the CDR3 is TGTGCCACCAGCAGAGAGGGGGGGGCCTATAGCAATCAGCCCCAGCATTTT.

This clonotype was picked up a small number of times. This chain joins TRBV11-2 and TRBJ1-4; D possibly corresponds to TRBD1 (6 bases). Trimming left V 0 bases short and J 8 bases short, with 10 bases between. The CDR3 consists of 14 residues. The germline CDR1 and CDR2 sequences are SGHAT and FQNNGV. The CDR3 spells CASSLEGAREKLFF. The CDR3 DNA reads as TGTGCCAGCAGCTTAGAGGGGGCACGAGAAAAACTGTTTTTT.

As for this clonotype: A much larger clone is a single base away; this may be a read error. The final CDR3 position lacks the conserved phenylalanine or tryptophan, pointing to a likely read error. The CDR3 loop is CASSLTGGLSNQPQHL. The CDR3 nucleotides read TGTGCCAGCAGCTTGACGGGTGGGCTTAGCAATCAGCCCCAGCATCTT. The chain links TRBV7-2 to TRBJ1-5; D unclear. Trimming pared 3 bases from V and 0 bases from J, leaving 12 bases between. The CDR3 consists of 16 residues. The germline V gene has CDR1 SGHTA and CDR2 FQGNSA.

The count of this clonotype is one. The V and J genes are TRBV15 and TRBJ2-3, with a possible D match to TRBD2 (7 bases). This CDR3 is 18 amino acids long. Trimming took off 5 bases at V and 0 bases at J, with 21 bases between the two ends. Looked up from germline, CDR1 is LNHNV and CDR2 is YYDKDF (reference sequence). The CDR3 is CATSGLGGPRPSTDTQYF. Here the CDR3 DNA reads TGTGCCACCAGCGGTCTGGGGGGGCCCCGCCCTAGCACAGATACGCAGTATTTT.

This clonotype was seen repeatedly, ten times or more. The chain is built from TRBV7-3 and TRBJ2-3, with D perhaps matching TRBD2 (6 bases). CDR1 is SGHTA, CDR2 FQGTGA, per germline. CDR3 length equals 12 residues. V gave up 5 bases and J gave up 8 bases, with 11 bases separating them. CDR3 amino acids: CASSRPGGTQYF. The CDR3 DNA reads as TGTGCCAGCAGCCGACCCGGGGGTACGCAGTATTTT.

The chain combines TRBV18 with TRBJ2-2; D gene unclear. The CDR3 is 14 amino acids. Between the trimmed V and J ends, which lost 2 bases and 3 bases, there was a span of 7 bases. CDR1 is KGHSH, CDR2 LQKENI, per germline. Here the CDR3 DNA reads TGTGCCAGCTCACCAGCCCCGTACACCGGGGAGCTGTTTTTT. It is translated as CASSPAPYTGELFF.

This chain links TRBV10-3 with TRBJ1-2; the match to TRBD1 covers 7 bases. CDR1 ENHRY and CDR2 SYGVKD come from the germline V gene. CDR3 length equals 12 residues. After removal of 10 bases from V and 4 bases from J, the junction contained 6 bases not matched to a gene. CDR3 in amino acids: CASGDSRYGYTF. CDR3 nucleotides: TGTGCCAGCGGGGACAGCCGCTATGGCTACACCTTC.

J is TRBJ1-1 and V is TRBV6-2 or TRBV6-3; D not resolved. CDR3 length: 14 amino acids. Germline V gene data show CDR1 as MNHEY and CDR2 as SVGEGT. Trimming removed 2 bases at V and 5 bases at J, with 12 bases between. CDR3 in amino acids: CASSYVLTDTEAFF. DNA of the CDR3: TGTGCCAGCAGTTACGTTTTAACGGATACTGAAGCTTTCTTT.

This clonotype was counted at least ten times. This chain connects TRBV5-6 to TRBJ1-6, with 8 bases aligning to TRBD1. With 4 bases clipped from V and 8 bases from J, the junction kept 5 bases outside the gene matches. CDR1 is SGHDT and CDR2 is YYEEEE in the germline V gene. The CDR3 spans 14 residues. CDR3 region: CASSTGTGDSPLHF. CDR3 sequence (DNA): TGTGCCAGCAGCACCGGGACAGGAGATTCACCCCTCCACTTT.

Many counts were recorded for this clonotype. This chain links TRBV7-6 with TRBJ2-3; 11 bases are shared with TRBD1. This CDR3 spans 17 amino acids. V lost 5 bases and J lost 4; bases outside the gene matches: 11. Germline CDR1 is SGHVS and CDR2 is FNYEAQ. The CDR3 here is CASSGKGQGVFPDTQYF. CDR3 nucleotide sequence: TGTGCCAGCAGCGGAAAGGGACAGGGGGTTTTCCCAGATACGCAGTATTTT.

With regard to this clonotype: One end of the junction fails to match germline, which may point to a read error. The chain uses TRBV7-9 and TRBJ2-7; 10 bases map to TRBD2. The V gene's germline CDR1 is SEHNR and CDR2 FQNEAQ (reference sequence). The CDR3 contains 15 residues. Here the CDR3 reads CANSLSGGAPSEQYF. The CDR3 DNA follows: TGTGCCAACAGCCTGAGCGGGGGGGCACCCTCCGAGCAGTACTTC.

This clonotype was seen at least ten times. The chain joins TRBV7-2 to TRBJ2-2, with D maybe TRBD2 (5 bases). Germline CDR1 SGHTA, CDR2 FQGNSA. V was cut by 4 bases and J by 1 base, with 10 bases left in between. This CDR3 has 15 amino acids. CDR3 bases: TGTGCCAGCAGCTCCACCCGGGGGAACACCGGGGAGCTGTTTTTT. Translated: CASSSTRGNTGELFF. Supplemented by reference TRBV7-2 and TRBJ2-2, the full variable domain reads GAGVSQSPSNKVTEKGKDVELRCDPISGHTALYWYRQSLGQGLEFLIYFQGNSAPDKSGLPSDRFSAERTGGSVSTLTIQRTQQEDSAVYLCASSSTRGNTGELFFGEGSRLTVL.

The chain employs TRBV28 and TRBJ1-3; D perhaps matches TRBD1 (6 bases). Germline assignment: CDR1 MDHEN and CDR2 SYDVKM. With 0 bases removed from V and 4 bases from J, the gap between germline ends came to 19 bases. This CDR3 is built from 18 residues. CDR3 DNA: TGTGCCAGCAGTTTATGGTGGAAGGGGGGTTACTCCGGAAACACCATATATTTT. It specifies CASSLWWKGGYSGNTIYF.

The table lists this clonotype with many counts. This chain uses TRBV7-2 with TRBJ1-1; D might be TRBD1 (5 bases). V shed 5 bases and J shed 5 bases, with 18 bases lying between them. Germline loops: CDR1 SGHTA, CDR2 FQGNSA. The CDR3 runs to 15 residues. CDR3 nucleotides: TGTGCCAGCAGCAATTATTTAGGCCCAGGGACTGAAGCTTTCTTT. Protein product: CASSNYLGPGTEAFF.

In DNA form, the CDR3 reads TGTGCCAGTTTGACAGCTAATAGCAATCAGCCCCAGCATTTT. Translation gives CASLTANSNQPQHF. The chain has TRBV19 and TRBJ1-5; TRBD1 is a possible D gene (5 bases). Germline lookup yields CDR1 LNHDA and CDR2 SQIVND (reference sequence). The CDR3 contains 14 residues. Trimming left V 8 bases short and J 0 bases short, with 11 bases between.

This clonotype was seen a few times. The chain joins TRBV11-1 to TRBJ2-4, with TRBD1 identical over 8 bases. The CDR3 loop spans 18 amino acids. The germline gives CDR1 SGHAT, CDR2 FQDESV (reference sequence). V trimming: 2 bases; J trimming: 1 base; junction bases outside the gene matches: 10. The CDR3 spells CASSLTPPDRVAKNIQYF. CDR3 coding DNA: TGTGCCAGCAGCTTAACCCCGCCGGACAGGGTTGCCAAAAACATTCAGTACTTC.

The chain is built from TRBV7-6 and TRBJ1-5, with 9 bases matching TRBD1. Germline assignment: CDR1 SGHVS and CDR2 FNYEAQ. Unmatched junction bases numbered 5, after V lost 5 bases and J lost 3 bases. The CDR3 spans 15 residues. CDR3: CASSAGQGPNQPQHF. CDR3 nucleotides: TGTGCCAGCAGCGCGGGACAGGGCCCCAATCAGCCCCAGCATTTT.

This clonotype was seen a few times. The V call is TRBV6-1, the J call TRBJ2-6, with a possible D match to TRBD2 (6 bases). Germline CDR1 reads MNHNS; CDR2 reads SASEGT. The V end lost 0 bases, the J end lost 4 bases, and 13 bases lay between the germline ends. The CDR3 has 17 amino acids. The CDR3 bases are TGTGCCAGCAGTGAAGCGGCCGGGGCGGGGGGGGCCAACGTCCTGACTTTC. Translation gives CASSEAAGAGGANVLTF.

This chain joins TRBV7-9 and TRBJ2-1, with 7 bases identical to TRBD1. V lost 1 base to trimming and J lost 7 bases; unmatched junction nucleotides: 10. The CDR3 consists of 16 residues. Germline assignment: CDR1 SEHNR and CDR2 FQNEAQ (reference sequence). As DNA, the CDR3 is TGTGCCAGCAGCTTAGACAGGGGTGCTTGGGGGAATGAGCAGTTCTTC. Translated, it gives CASSLDRGAWGNEQFF.

This chain joins TRBV7-4 and TRBJ1-1, with 7 positions matching TRBD1. The V gene's germline CDR1 is SGHVT and CDR2 SQSDAQ. The V gene end was trimmed by 1 base and the J gene end by 0 bases; junction bases not matched to a gene: 11. The CDR3 runs 18 residues. The CDR3 region has the DNA TGTGCCAGCAGCTTAGACCGACTTGACAGGGAAGTGAACACTGAAGCTTTCTTT. It codes for CASSLDRLDREVNTEAFF.

At least ten counts were recorded for this clonotype. V gene TRBV20-1 combines with J gene TRBJ2-7, with TRBD1 as a possible D gene (5 bases). The CDR3 has 17 amino acids. Trimming took 5 bases from V and 3 from J, leaving 26 bases between them. Per the germline V gene, CDR1 is DFQATT and CDR2 is SNEGSKA (reference sequence). Here the CDR3 reads CSAQPLDSLQTFYEQYF. CDR3 coding DNA: TGCAGTGCTCAGCCACTCGACAGTCTGCAGACTTTCTACGAGCAGTACTTC.